This T cell receptor beta chain was captured by sequencing in a study of CD8+ T cells in alopecia areata. General study points: Especially in alopecia totalis/universalis, lesional scalp showed greater clonality than normal scalp did.

V shed 4 bases and J shed 5 bases, with 11 bases lying between them. The CDR3 runs to 12 residues. Germline V gene lookup returns CDR1 SQVTM and CDR2 ANQGSEA. Once RNA had been extracted, it was reverse transcribed into cDNA to act as the sequencing template. The table came from immunoSEQ multiplex PCR; TCRdb's copy has only in-frame clones and leaves some out. The sample yields under 130,000 clones, 55% seen once. Cell sorting on a FACSAria was used to separate CD4+ and CD8+ T cells from the PBMCs. This clone was detected a few times. The target antigen is unknown. Sequenced sample: CD4+ T cells sorted from blood. This clonotype was sampled from a human donor in good health. The chain employs TRBV29-1 and TRBJ2-5; unclear D gene. The CDR3 spells CSVGPGGETQYF. The CDR3 region has the DNA TGCAGCGTTGGTCCAGGCGGCGAGACCCAGTACTTC.